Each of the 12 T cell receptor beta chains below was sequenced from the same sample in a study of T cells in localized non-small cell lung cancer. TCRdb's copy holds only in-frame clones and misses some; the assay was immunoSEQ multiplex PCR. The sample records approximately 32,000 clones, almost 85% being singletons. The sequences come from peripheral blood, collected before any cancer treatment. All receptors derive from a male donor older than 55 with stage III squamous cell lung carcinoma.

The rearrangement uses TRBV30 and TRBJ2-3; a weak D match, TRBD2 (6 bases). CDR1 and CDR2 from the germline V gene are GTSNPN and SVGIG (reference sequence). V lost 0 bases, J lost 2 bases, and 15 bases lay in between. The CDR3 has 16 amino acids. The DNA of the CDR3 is TGTGCCTGGAGTGTACCGGGGCGGGGAATCACAGATACGCAGTATTTT. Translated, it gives CAWSVPGRGITDTQYF.

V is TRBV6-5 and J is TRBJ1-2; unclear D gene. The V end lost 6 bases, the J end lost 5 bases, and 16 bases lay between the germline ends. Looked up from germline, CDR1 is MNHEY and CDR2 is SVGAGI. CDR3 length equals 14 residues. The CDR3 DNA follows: TGTGCCAGCAGCAGAGCCGGAGAGGGTTATGGCTACACCTTC. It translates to CASSRAGEGYGYTF.

CDR3 sequence reads: CASSNVDTQYF. CDR3 coding DNA: TGTGCCAGCAGTAACGTAGATACGCAGTATTTT. The V gene is TRBV25-1, the J gene TRBJ2-3; D call uncertain. There are 11 residues in the CDR3. Trimming pared 5 bases from V and 5 bases from J, leaving 5 bases between. Germline-derived CDR1 and CDR2 are MGHDK and SYGVNS.

CDR3 DNA: TGTGCCAGCGCGGCGGATAGCAATCAGCCCCAGCATTTT. Translating it yields CASAADSNQPQHF. V is TRBV2 and J is TRBJ1-5; no clear D gene. Trimming shortened V by 8 bases and J by 0 bases, and 8 bases separated the two germline ends. The CDR3 extends over 13 amino acids. Germline V CDR1 and CDR2: SNHLY, FYNNEI.

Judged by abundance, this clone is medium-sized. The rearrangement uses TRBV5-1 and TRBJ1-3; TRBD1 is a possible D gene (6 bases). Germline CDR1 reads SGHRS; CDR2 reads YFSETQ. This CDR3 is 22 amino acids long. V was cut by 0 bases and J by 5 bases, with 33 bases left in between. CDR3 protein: CASSLGGGRQRHGQSARNTIYF. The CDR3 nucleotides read TGCGCCAGCAGCTTGGGAGGAGGTAGGCAGAGACACGGACAGTCGGCGAGAAACACCATATATTTT.

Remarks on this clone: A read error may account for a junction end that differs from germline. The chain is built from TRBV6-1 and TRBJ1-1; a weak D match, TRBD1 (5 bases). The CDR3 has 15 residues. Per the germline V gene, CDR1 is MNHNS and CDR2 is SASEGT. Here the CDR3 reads CAISETGTVNTEAFF. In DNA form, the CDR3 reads TGTGCCATCAGTGAAACCGGGACGGTGAACACTGAAGCTTTCTTT.

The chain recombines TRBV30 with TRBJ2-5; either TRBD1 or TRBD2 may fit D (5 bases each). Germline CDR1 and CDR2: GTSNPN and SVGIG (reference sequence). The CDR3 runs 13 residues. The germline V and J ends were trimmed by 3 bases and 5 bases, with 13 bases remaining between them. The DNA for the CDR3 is TGTGCCTGGAGAGGGGCCTGGGGGGAGACCCAGTACTTC. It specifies CAWRGAWGETQYF. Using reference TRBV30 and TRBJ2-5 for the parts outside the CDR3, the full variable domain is SQTIHQWPATLVQPVGSPLSLECTVEGTSNPNLYWYRQAAGRGLQLLFYSVGIGQISSEVPQNLSASRPQDRQFILSSKKLLLSDSGFYLCAWRGAWGETQYFGPGTRLLVL.

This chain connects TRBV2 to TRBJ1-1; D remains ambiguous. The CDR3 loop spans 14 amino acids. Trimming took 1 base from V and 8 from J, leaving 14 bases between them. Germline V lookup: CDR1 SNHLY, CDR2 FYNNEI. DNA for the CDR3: TGTGCCAGCAGTGAAGGTTTTGTTGGATTGGAAGCTTTCTTT. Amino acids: CASSEGFVGLEAFF.

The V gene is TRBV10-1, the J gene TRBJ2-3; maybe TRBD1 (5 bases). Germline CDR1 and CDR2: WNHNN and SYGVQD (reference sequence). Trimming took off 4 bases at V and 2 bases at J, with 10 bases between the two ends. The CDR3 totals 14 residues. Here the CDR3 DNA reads TGCGCCAGCAGTGTGACAGCCCCCACAGATACGCAGTATTTT. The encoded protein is CASSVTAPTDTQYF.

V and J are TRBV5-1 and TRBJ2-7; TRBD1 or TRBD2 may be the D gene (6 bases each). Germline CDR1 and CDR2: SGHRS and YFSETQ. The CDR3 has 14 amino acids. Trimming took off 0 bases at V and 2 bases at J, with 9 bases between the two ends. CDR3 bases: TGCGCCAGCAGCTTGGGGGGGGCCCCCTACGAGCAGTACTTC. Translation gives CASSLGGAPYEQYF.

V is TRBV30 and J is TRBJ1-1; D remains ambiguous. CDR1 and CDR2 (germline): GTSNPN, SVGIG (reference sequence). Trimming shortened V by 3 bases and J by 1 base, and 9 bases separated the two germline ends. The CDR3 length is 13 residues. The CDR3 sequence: CAWRETWNTEAFF. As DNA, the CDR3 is TGTGCCTGGAGGGAAACTTGGAACACTGAAGCTTTCTTT.

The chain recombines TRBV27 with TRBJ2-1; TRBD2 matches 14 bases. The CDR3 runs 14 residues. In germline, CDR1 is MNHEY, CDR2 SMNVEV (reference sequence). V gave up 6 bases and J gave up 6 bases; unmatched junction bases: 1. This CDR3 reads CASRTSGGANEQFF. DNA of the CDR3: TGTGCCAGCAGGACTAGCGGGGGGGCCAATGAGCAGTTCTTC.